This T cell receptor beta chain is from a study of brain T cells in children with intractable seizures. The data were produced by immunoSEQ multiplex PCR, yet TCRdb's version contains in-frame clones alone and is incomplete. The sample includes 300,000 to 400,000 clones, nearly 95% of them seen just once. The V gene's germline CDR1 is SGHRS and CDR2 YFSETQ. Between the trimmed V and J ends, which lost 4 bases and 0 bases, there was a span of 16 bases. This CDR3 region has 17 residues. The time point here: blood from clinic visit 5 months post-surgery; TSC patient then seizure free. Only cases whose brain tissue showed the highest T cell transcript signatures were sequenced. Before surgery, patients took at least one anti-epileptic drug.

Sequencing was performed on peripheral blood, taken roughly 5 months after surgery. This rearrangement joins TRBV5-1 to TRBJ2-2; perhaps TRBD1 as D (6 bases). This TCR was recovered from a boy in the first two years of life with tuberous sclerosis and intractable seizures. CDR3: CASSRGTLKSNTGELFF. CDR3 DNA sequence: TGCGCCAGCAGCCGTGGGACACTAAAGTCGAACACCGGGGAGCTGTTTTTT.